This T cell receptor beta chain was recovered during a study of CD8 T cells in ankylosing spondylitis (TCRdb year 2017). Some background on the complete study: To find TCR variants linked to disease, the study profiled T cell receptor beta repertoires in ankylosing spondylitis patients and healthy donors. The full study cohort was made up of roughly 25 ankylosing spondylitis patients and roughly 98 healthy donors. Peripheral blood samples were taken, and synovial fluid was additionally collected from ankylosing spondylitis patients.

About this clonotype: Its recognized antigen is unknown. No base quality information exists; no much larger clone differs at one position.

The run used an Illumina HiSeq 2500. TCR beta libraries were prepared by quantitative 5'-RACE with molecular barcodes. Under the source paper's analysis protocol: Disease-linked TCR variants were identified with a new computational method built on a probabilistic model of VDJ rearrangement. TCRdb took the public reads, trimmed them with fastp at Q25, ran MiXCR for clone calling and kept in-frame beta chains. Identical CDR3 proteins give one entry, which carries the most common genes and DNA. The V and J calls here are based on TCRdb, not the publication. The sample has 500,000 or so distinct CDR3 sequences on record, about 5.7% of them singletons. Jointly, the top ten make up 3% to 4% of the sample. Beyond this particular receptor, the publication reports: A TCR beta motif made up of eight highly homologous amino acid variants appeared to be characteristic of blood from ankylosing spondylitis patients. In peripheral blood, the disease-linked clones were found at relatively low frequencies and had a CD8+ phenotype. The disease-linked clones were reported as significantly enriched in matched synovial fluid samples from ankylosing spondylitis patients. Some TCR beta motif variants had previously been reported in synovial fluid and blood of reactive arthritis patients, which suggested common disease-initiation mechanisms.

The germline V gene gives CDR1 as MNHEY and CDR2 as SVGEGT. The CDR3 contains 13 residues, cysteine and phenylalanine counted. The only DNA kept is the CDR3, 39 bases in frame from the first base. V loses 7 bases of germline sequence and J loses 2 bases, and the interval between the two ends is 12 bases. The source of this sequence is a male donor with ankylosing spondylitis. Here the chain combines TRBV6-2 or TRBV6-3 and TRBJ2-7; TRBD2 is perhaps the D gene, given 6 matching bases. The material sequenced was blood, either unsorted or a sorted T cell fraction (not recorded which). The nucleotide sequence reads as follows: TGTGCCAGCAAACTAGCCAGGGCCTACGAGCAGTACTTC. This sequence encodes CASKLARAYEQYF.